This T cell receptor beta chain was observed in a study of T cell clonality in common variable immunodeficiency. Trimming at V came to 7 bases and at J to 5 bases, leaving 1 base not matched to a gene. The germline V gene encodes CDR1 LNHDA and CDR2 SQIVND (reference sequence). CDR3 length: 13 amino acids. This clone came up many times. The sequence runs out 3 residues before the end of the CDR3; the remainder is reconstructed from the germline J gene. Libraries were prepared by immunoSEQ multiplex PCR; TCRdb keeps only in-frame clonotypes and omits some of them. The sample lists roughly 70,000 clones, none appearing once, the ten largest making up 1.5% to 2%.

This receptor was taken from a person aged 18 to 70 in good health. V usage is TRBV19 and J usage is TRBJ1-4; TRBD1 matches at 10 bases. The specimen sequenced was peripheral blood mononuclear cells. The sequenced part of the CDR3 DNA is TGTGCCAGTAAGGGACAGGGGAATGAAAAA. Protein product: CASKGQGNEK. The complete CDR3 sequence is CASKGQGNEKLFF.